Listed below are T cell receptor beta chains from one sample, sequenced in a study of T cell responses to AZD1222 COVID-19 vaccine. Profiling relied on immunoSEQ multiplex PCR, and the TCRdb table lists in-frame clones only, not all of them. The sample includes over 110,000 clones, 90% to 95% of them seen just once. The sequenced sample was peripheral blood, obtained on day 0 of AZD1222 vaccination. The receptors shown here come from an adult in good health. Both conserved end residues are part of each CDR3. Size is omitted from some rows. Given values are once, few, many or a class for expanded clones.

>NA|TRBJ2-2|TRBV9
CASSVISTGELFF
>once|TRBJ1-5|TRBV14
CASSHSRGGSNQPQHF
>NA|TRBJ2-3|TRBV2
CASSPGTSGGTDTQYF
>NA|TRBJ2-7|TRBV19
CASSMGTSGYTEQYF
>NA|TRBJ1-5|TRBV19
CASSGQAYQQPQHF
>NA|TRBJ1-1|TRBV6-2/TRBV6-3
CASSFRGQGAILAHKAFF
>NA|TRBJ1-1|TRBV5-1
CASSLASMNTEAFF
>NA|TRBJ2-5|TRBV18
CASSPPPIQETQYF
>NA|TRBJ2-3|TRBV6-1
CASSETGSSTDTQYF
>NA|TRBJ1-6|TRBV7-9
CASSLNDRDGSPLHF
>NA|TRBJ2-2|TRBV12-5
CASGLREVGLGELFF
>NA|TRBJ2-3|TRBV29-1
CSEGGSPTDTQYF
>NA|TRBJ2-3|TRBV6-2/TRBV6-3
CASSYFGIGDTQYF
>once|TRBJ1-1|TRBV19
CASTDRRNTEAFF
>NA|TRBJ1-3|TRBV7-8
CASSSRTGVSGNTIYF
>NA|TRBJ2-3|TRBV7-6
CASSLGVQAGDTQYF
>NA|TRBJ2-7|TRBV5-1
CASSSALSGGEQYF
>NA|TRBJ1-1|TRBV19
CATHRDRINTEAFF
>NA|TRBJ1-1|TRBV15
CATSRSGRGSNTEAFF
>NA|TRBJ1-2|TRBV29-1
CSVEDRGSGYTF
>NA|TRBJ2-3|TRBV9
CASSVGPGDTQYF
>NA|TRBJ2-7|TRBV18
CASSPRTFPYEQYF
>NA|TRBJ2-7|TRBV2
CASRTTGAYEQYF
>NA|TRBJ2-3|TRBV5-5
CASSLAGGSTDTQYF
>NA|TRBJ2-1|TRBV29-1
CSVAGQGANEQFF
>NA|TRBJ1-5|TRBV25-1
CASSAVDSFNQPQHF
>NA|TRBJ1-1|TRBV6-5
CASSYSWTPTGAEAFF
>few|TRBJ1-3|TRBV19
CASSPGHSGNTIYF
>once|TRBJ2-3|TRBV5-6
CASSLPLGSDRTDTQYF